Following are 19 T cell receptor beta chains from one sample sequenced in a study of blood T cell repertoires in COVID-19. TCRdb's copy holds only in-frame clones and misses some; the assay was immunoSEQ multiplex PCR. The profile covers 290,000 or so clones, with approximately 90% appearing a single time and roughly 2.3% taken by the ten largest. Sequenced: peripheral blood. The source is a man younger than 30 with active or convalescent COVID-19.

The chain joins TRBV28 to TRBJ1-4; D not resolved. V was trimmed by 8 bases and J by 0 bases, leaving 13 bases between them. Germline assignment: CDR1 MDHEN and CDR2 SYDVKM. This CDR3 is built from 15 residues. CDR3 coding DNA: TGTGCCAGCTCGTCCGGCAGCGCAACTAATGAAAAACTGTTTTTT. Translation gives CASSSGSATNEKLFF.

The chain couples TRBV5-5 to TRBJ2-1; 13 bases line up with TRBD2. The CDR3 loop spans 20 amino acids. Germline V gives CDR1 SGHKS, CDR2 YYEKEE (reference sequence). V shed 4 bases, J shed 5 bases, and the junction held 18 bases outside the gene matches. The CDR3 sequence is CASSPKGTSGNFEYDNEQFF. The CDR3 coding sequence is TGTGCCAGCAGCCCGAAAGGGACTAGCGGGAATTTTGAATACGACAATGAGCAGTTCTTC.

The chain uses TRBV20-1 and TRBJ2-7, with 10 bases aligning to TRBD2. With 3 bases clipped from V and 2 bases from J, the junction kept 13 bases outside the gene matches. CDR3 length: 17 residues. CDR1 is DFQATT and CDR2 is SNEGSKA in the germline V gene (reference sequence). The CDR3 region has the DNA TGCAGTGCTAGTATCCCCGCGGGACTAGCGAGAACCTACGAGCAGTACTTC. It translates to CSASIPAGLARTYEQYF.

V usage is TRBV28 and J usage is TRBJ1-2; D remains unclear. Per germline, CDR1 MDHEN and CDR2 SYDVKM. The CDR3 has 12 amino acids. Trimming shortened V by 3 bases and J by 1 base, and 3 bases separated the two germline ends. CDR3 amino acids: CASSFLNYGYTF. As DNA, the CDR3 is TGTGCCAGCAGTTTCCTTAACTATGGCTACACCTTC.

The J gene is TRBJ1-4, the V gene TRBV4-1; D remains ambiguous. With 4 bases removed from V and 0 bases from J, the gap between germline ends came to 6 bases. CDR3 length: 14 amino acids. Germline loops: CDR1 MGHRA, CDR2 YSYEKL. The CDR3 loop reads CASSLATTNEKLFF. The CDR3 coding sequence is TGCGCCAGCAGCCTTGCTACAACTAATGAAAAACTGTTTTTT.

In nucleotides, the CDR3 is TGTGCCAGCAGCCGAGGCGGAGAGCGGGACCGATACAATGAGCAGTTCTTC. Translated: CASSRGGERDRYNEQFF. The V and J genes are TRBV7-3 and TRBJ2-1; TRBD2 matches 7 bases. Losses at the gene ends were 5 bases for V and 4 bases for J; bases not matched to a gene: 14. The CDR3 contains 17 residues. From germline, CDR1 is SGHTA and CDR2 FQGTGA.

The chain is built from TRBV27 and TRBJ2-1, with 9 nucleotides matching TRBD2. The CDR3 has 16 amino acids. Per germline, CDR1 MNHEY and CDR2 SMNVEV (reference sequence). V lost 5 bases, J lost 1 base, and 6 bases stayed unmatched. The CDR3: CASSKLAGASYNEQFF. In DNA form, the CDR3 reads TGTGCCAGCAGTAAATTAGCGGGAGCGTCCTACAATGAGCAGTTCTTC.

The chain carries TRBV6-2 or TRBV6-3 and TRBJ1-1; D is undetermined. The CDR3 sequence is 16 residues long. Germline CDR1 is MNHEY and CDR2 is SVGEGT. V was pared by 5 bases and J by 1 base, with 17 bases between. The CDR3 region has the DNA TGTGCCAGCAGTCTCGACTCCCCAGCTTGGAACACTGAAGCTTTCTTT. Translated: CASSLDSPAWNTEAFF.

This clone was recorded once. The CDR3 loop reads CASSRQRGGADTQYF. The CDR3 DNA follows: TGTGCCAGTAGTCGTCAGCGGGGGGGCGCAGATACGCAGTATTTT. J is TRBJ2-3 and V is TRBV19, with 10 bases that match TRBD2. This CDR3 region has 15 residues. Germline V CDR1 and CDR2: LNHDA, SQIVND (reference sequence). The J segment lost 4 bases and the V segment lost 5 bases, leaving 6 bases of the junction unmatched.

The CDR3 nucleotides are TGTGCCAGCAGTTTACCAGGGGGTAATCAGCCCCAGCATTTT. Protein sequence: CASSLPGGNQPQHF. V is TRBV27 and J is TRBJ1-5, with 7 bases lining up with TRBD1. Germline CDR1 MNHEY, CDR2 SMNVEV (reference sequence). This CDR3 comprises 14 residues. Losses at the gene ends were 2 bases for V and 4 bases for J; bases not matched to a gene: 2.

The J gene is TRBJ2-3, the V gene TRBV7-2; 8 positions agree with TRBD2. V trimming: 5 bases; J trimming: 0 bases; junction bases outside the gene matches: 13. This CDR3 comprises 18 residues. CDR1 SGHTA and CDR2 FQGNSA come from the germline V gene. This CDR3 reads CASSQHGGAGRSTDTQYF. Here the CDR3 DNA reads TGTGCCAGCAGCCAACACGGGGGGGCAGGCCGAAGCACAGATACGCAGTATTTT.

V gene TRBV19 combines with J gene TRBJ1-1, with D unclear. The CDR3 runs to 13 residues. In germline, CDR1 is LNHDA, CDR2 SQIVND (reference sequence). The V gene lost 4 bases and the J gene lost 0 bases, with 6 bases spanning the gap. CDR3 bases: TGTGCCAGTAGTAATCAGGTGAACACTGAAGCTTTCTTT. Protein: CASSNQVNTEAFF.

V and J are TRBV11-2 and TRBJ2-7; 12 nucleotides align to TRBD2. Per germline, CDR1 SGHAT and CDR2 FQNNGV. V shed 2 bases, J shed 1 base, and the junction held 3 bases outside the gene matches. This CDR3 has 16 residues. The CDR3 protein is CASSLSLAGGSYEQYF. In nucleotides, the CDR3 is TGTGCCAGCAGCTTATCCCTAGCGGGAGGGTCCTACGAGCAGTACTTC. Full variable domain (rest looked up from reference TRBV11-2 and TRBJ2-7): EAGVAQSPRYKIIEKRQSVAFWCNPISGHATLYWYQQILGQGPKLLIQFQNNGVVDDSQLPKDRFSAERLKGVDSTLKIQPAKLEDSAVYLCASSLSLAGGSYEQYFGPGTRLTVT.

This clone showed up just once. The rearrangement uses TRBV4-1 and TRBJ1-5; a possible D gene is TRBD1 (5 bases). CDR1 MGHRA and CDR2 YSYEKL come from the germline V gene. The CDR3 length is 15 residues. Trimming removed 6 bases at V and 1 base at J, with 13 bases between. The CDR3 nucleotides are TGCGCCAGCAGTAATGGGGCCATCAGCAATCAGCCCCAGCATTTT. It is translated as CASSNGAISNQPQHF.

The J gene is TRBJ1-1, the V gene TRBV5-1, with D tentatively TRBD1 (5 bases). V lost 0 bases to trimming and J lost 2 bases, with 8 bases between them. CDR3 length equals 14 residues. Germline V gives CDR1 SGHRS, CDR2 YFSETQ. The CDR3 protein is CASSLETVNTEAFF. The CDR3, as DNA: TGCGCCAGCAGCTTGGAGACAGTTAACACTGAAGCTTTCTTT.

CDR3 coding DNA: TGTGCCAGCAGCGCCCGACTAGCGGGGCAAGAGACCCAGTACTTC. This gives the protein CASSARLAGQETQYF. The chain uses TRBV3-1 (or the pseudogene TRBV3-2) and TRBJ2-5; 11 bases are a match to TRBD2. CDR1 LGHDT and CDR2 YNNKEL come from the germline V gene (reference sequence). Trimming took 5 bases from V and 2 from J; bases not matched to a gene: 4. The CDR3 length is 15 residues.

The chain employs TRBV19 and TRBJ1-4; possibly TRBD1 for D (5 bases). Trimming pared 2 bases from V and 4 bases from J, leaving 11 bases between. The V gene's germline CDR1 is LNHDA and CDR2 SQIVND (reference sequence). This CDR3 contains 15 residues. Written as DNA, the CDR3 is TGTGCCAGTAGTATAATCGGGGGAGTTAATGAAAAACTGTTTTTT. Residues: CASSIIGGVNEKLFF.

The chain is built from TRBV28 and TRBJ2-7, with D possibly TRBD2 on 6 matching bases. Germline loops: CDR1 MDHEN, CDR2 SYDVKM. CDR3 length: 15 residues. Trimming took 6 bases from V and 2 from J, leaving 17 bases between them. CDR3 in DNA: TGTGCCAGCAGACAGACTAGAAGCCGAACCTACGAGCAGTACTTC. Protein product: CASRQTRSRTYEQYF.

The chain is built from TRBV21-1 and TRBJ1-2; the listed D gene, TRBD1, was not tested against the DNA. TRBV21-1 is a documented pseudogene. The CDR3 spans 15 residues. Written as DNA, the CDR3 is TGTGCCAGCAGCAACGGCCTGGGCCAGGTAGAAGGCTACACCTTC. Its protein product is CASSNGLGQVEGYTF.